This T cell receptor (beta chain) was retrieved from a study of T-cell reconstitution after alpha-beta-depleted transplantation in children. This clonotype was seen ten or more times. Trimming shortened V by 2 bases and J by 7 bases, and 8 bases separated the two germline ends. The germline gives CDR1 DFQATT, CDR2 SNEGSKA (reference sequence). This CDR3 has 11 residues. Unique molecular identifiers were used to barcode this TCRbeta library. TCRdb analysed the PCR reads with MiXCR anew, one entry per CDR3 protein. The table includes approximately 270,000 distinct CDR3 sequences, almost 10% detected once.

This sequence originates from a human donor who donated a stem cell graft to a child with SCID. The material was PBMCs from the stem cell graft donor, obtained from the stem cell graft. The chain combines TRBV20-1 with TRBJ1-1; D gene uncertain. CDR3 residues: CSARTDFEAFF. The CDR3 DNA is TGCAGTGCTAGAACGGATTTTGAAGCTTTCTTT.